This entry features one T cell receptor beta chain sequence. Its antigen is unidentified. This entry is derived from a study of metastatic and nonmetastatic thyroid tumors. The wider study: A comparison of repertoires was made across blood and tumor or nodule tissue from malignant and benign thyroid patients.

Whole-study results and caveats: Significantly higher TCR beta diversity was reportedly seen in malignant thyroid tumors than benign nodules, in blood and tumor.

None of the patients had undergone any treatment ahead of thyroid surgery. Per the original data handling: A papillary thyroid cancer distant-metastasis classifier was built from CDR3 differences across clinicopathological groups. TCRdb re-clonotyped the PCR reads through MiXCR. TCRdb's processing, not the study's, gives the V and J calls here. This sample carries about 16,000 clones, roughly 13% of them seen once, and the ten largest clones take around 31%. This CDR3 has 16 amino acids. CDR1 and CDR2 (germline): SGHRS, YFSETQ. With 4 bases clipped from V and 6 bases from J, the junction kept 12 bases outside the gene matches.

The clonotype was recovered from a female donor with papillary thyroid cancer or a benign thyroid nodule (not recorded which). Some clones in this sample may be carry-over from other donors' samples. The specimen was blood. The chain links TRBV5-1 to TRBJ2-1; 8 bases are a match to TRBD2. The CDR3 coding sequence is TGCGCCAGCAGCCATGGGGCGGGAGGATCGGTCAATGAGCAGTTCTTC. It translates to CASSHGAGGSVNEQFF.